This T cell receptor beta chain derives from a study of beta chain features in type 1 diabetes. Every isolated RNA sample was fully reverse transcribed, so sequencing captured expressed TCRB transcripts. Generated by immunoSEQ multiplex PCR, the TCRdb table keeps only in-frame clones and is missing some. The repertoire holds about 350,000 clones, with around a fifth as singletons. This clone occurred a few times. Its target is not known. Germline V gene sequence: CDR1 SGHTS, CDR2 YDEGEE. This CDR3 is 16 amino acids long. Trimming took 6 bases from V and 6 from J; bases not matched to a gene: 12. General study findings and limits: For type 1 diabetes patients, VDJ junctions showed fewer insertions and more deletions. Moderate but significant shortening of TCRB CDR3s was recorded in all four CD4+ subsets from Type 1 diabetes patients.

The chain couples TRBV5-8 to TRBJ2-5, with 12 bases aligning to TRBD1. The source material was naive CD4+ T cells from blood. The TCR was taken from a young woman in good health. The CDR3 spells CASISAGTGGVKTQYF. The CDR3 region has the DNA TGTGCCAGCATTTCTGCCGGGACAGGGGGCGTAAAGACCCAGTACTTC.